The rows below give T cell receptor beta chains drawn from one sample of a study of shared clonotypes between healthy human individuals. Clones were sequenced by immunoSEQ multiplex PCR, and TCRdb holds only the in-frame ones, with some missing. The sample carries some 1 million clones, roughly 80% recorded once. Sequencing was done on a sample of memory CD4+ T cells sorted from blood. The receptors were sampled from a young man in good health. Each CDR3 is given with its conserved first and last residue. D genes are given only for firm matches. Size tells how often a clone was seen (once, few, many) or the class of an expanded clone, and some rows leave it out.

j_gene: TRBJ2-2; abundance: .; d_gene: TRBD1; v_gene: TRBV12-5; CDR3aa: CASGWDRVNTGELFF; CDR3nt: TGTGCTAGTGGGTGGGACAGGGTTAACACCGGGGAGCTGTTTTTT
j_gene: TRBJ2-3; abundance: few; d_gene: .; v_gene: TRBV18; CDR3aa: CASSGAGSTDTQYF; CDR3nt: TGTGCCAGCTCAGGGGCAGGGAGCACAGATACGCAGTATTTT
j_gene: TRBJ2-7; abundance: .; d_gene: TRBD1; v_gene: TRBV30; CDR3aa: CAWRGQGAFAPDEQYF; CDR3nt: TGTGCCTGGAGGGGACAGGGGGCGTTCGCCCCTGACGAGCAGTACTTC
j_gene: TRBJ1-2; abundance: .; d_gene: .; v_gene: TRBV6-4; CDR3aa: CASSLTLTNYGYTF; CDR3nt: TGTGCCAGCAGTCTGACTTTGACTAACTATGGCTACACCTTC
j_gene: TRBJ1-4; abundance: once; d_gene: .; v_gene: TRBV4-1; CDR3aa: CASSLPWDWGNEKLFF; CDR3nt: TGCGCCAGCAGCCTACCCTGGGACTGGGGGAATGAAAAACTGTTTTTT
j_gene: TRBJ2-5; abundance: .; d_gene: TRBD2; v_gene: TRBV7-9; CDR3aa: CASSGGGGYTSQYF; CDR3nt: TGTGCCAGCAGCGGAGGCGGGGGTTATACCTCCCAGTACTTC
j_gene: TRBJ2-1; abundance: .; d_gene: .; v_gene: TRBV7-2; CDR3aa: CASSPRALTSYNEQFF; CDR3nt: TGTGCCAGCAGCCCCCGGGCTCTAACCTCCTACAATGAGCAGTTCTTC
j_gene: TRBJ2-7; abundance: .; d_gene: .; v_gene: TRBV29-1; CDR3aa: CSVEGGAGVHEQYF; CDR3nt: TGCAGCGTTGAAGGAGGGGCAGGGGTCCACGAGCAGTACTTC
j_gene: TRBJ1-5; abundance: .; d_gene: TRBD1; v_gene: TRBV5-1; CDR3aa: CASSKGQGTATQHF; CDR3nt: TGCGCCAGCAGCAAAGGACAGGGGACCGCGACCCAGCATTTT
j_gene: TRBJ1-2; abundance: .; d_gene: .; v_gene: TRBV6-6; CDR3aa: CASSPRFNYGYTF; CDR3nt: TGTGCCAGCAGCCCAAGATTTAACTATGGCTACACCTTC
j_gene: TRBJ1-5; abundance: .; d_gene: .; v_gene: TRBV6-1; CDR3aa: CASRVGAGNQPQHF; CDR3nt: TGTGCCAGCAGGGTAGGGGCAGGCAATCAGCCCCAGCATTTT
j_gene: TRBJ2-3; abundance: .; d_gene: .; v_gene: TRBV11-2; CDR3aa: CASTYTGADTQYF; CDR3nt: TGTGCCAGCACCTACACGGGGGCAGATACGCAGTATTTT
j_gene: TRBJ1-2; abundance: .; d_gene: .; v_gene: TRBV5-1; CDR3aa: CASSPSGENYGYTF; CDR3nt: TGCGCCAGCAGCCCGTCAGGGGAGAACTATGGCTACACCTTC
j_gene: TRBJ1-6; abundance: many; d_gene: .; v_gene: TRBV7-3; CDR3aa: CASSQGPGGNSPLHF; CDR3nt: TGTGCCAGCAGTCAAGGACCTGGGGGGAATTCACCCCTCCACTTT
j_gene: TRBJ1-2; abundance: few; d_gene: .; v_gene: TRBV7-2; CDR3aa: CASSFIGRDYGYTF; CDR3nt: TGTGCCAGCAGCTTTATAGGCCGGGACTATGGCTACACCTTC
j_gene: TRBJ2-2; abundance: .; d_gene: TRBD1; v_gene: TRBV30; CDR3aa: CAWRRTGANTGELFF; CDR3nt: TGTGCCTGGCGTCGGACAGGGGCGAACACCGGGGAGCTGTTTTTT
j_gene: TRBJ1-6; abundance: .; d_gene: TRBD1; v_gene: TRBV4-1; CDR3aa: CASSQGDRGNSPLHF; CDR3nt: TGCGCCAGCAGCCAAGGTGACAGGGGGAATTCACCCCTCCACTTT
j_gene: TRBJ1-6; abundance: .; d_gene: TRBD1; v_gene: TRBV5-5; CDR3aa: CASSLGQGVRSPLHF; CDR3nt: TGTGCCAGCAGCCTGGGACAGGGGGTCCGTTCACCCCTCCACTTT
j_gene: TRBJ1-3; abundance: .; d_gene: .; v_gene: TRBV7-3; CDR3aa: CASSLQGGFSGNTIYF; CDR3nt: TGTGCCAGCAGCCTACAGGGCGGTTTTTCTGGAAACACCATATATTTT
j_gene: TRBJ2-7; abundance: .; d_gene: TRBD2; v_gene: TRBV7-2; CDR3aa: CASSRRGPGGYEQYF; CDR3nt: TGTGCCAGCAGTCGGAGGGGCCCGGGGGGCTACGAGCAGTACTTC
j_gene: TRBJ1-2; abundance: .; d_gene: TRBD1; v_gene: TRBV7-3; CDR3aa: CASSPTGGYGYTF; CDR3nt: TGTGCCAGCAGCCCAACAGGGGGCTATGGCTACACCTTC
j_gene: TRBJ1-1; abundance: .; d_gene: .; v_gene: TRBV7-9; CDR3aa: CASSLAPLLGDQGTEAFF; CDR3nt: TGTGCCAGCAGCTTAGCGCCCCTCTTGGGGGACCAGGGCACTGAAGCTTTCTTT
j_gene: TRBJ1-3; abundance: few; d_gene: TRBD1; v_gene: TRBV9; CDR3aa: CASSERQGAGNTIYF; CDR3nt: TGTGCCAGCAGCGAGCGACAGGGGGCCGGAAACACCATATATTTT
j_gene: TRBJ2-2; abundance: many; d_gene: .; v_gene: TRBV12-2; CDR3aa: CASRRGGGTGELFF; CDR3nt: TGTGCAAGTCGCCGTGGCGGGGGCACCGGGGAGCTGTTTTTT
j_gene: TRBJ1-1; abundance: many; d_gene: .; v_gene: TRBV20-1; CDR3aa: CSASKNTEAFF; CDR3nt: TGCAGTGCTAGTAAGAACACTGAAGCTTTCTTT
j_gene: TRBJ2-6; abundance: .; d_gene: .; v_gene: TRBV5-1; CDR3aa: CASGSGGSGANVLTF; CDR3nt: TGCGCCAGTGGATCAGGCGGGTCTGGGGCCAACGTCCTGACTTTC
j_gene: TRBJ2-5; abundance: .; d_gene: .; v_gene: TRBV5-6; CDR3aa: CASSLARTRSVETQYF; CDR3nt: TGTGCCAGCAGCTTGGCCCGGACAAGGTCTGTGGAGACCCAGTACTTC
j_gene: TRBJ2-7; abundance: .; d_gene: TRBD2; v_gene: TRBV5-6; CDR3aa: CASSDGLAGQYEQYF; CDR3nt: TGTGCCAGCAGCGACGGACTAGCGGGGCAATACGAGCAGTACTTC
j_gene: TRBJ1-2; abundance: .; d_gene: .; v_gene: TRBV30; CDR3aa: CAWSVGRGGYTF; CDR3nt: TGTGCCTGGAGTGTTGGTCGGGGCGGCTACACCTTC
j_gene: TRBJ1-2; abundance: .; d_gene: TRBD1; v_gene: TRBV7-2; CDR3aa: CASSRGQGQGYTF; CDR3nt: TGTGCCAGCAGCCGAGGACAGGGACAGGGCTACACCTTC
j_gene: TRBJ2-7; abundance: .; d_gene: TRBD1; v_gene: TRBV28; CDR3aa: CASSLTGGHYF; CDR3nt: TGTGCCAGCAGTTTGACAGGGGGCCATTACTTC
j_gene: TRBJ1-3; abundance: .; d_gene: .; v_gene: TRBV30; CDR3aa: CAWSVFFGQRFSGNTIYF; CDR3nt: TGTGCCTGGAGTGTTTTCTTCGGACAGAGGTTCTCTGGAAACACCATATATTTT
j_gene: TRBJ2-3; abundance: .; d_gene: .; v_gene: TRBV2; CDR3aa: CASSEETQPTDTQYF; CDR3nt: TGTGCCAGCAGTGAAGAGACCCAACCCACGGATACGCAGTATTTT
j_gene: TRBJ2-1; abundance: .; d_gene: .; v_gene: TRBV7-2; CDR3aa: CASSLVGNEQFF; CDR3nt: TGTGCCAGCAGCTTAGTGGGGAATGAGCAGTTCTTC
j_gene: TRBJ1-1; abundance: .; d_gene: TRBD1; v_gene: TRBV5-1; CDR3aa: CASSWTGFGDTEAFF; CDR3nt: TGCGCCAGCAGTTGGACAGGGTTCGGCGACACTGAAGCTTTCTTT
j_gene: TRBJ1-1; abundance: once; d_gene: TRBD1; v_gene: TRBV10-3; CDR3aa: CATGQGTEAFF; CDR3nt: TGTGCCACCGGACAGGGGACGGAGGCTTTCTTT
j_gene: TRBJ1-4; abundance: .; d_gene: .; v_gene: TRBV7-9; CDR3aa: CASSRGQGSATNEKLFF; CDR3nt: TGTGCCAGCAGCCGAGGGCAGGGGTCCGCAACTAATGAAAAACTGTTTTTT
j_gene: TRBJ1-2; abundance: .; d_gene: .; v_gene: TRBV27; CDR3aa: CASSFGQGTYGYTF; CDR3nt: TGTGCCAGCAGTTTTGGGCAGGGCACCTATGGCTACACCTTC
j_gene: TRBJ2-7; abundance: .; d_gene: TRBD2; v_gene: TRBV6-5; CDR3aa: CASSRLAGGYEQYF; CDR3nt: TGTGCCAGCAGTCGACTAGCGGGAGGGTACGAGCAGTACTTC
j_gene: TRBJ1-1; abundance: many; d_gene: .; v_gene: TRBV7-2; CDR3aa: CASSPRRGERTEAFF; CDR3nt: TGTGCCAGCAGCCCCCGTCGCGGAGAAAGGACTGAAGCTTTCTTT
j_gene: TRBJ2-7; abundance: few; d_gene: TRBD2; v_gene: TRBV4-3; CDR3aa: CASSQDLSGTSGRKTYEQYF; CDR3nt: TGCGCCAGCAGCCAAGATCTCTCCGGGACTAGCGGGAGAAAAACCTACGAGCAGTACTTC
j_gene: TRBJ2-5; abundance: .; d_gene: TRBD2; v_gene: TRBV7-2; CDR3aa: CASSLGGVETQYF; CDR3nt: TGTGCCAGCAGCCTGGGGGGGGTGGAGACCCAGTACTTC
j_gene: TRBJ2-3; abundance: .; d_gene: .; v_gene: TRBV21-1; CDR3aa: CASRLCYHGTSGTDTQYF; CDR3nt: TGTGCCAGCAGGCTCTGTTATCACGGGACTAGCGGCACAGATACGCAGTATTTT
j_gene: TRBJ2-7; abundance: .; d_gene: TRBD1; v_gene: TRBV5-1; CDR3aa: CASSYGTGEIQQYF; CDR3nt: TGCGCCAGCAGCTATGGGACAGGGGAAATTCAGCAGTACTTC
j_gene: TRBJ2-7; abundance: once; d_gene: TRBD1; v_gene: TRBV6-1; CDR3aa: CASSSQLGQSYEQYF; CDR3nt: TGTGCCAGCAGTTCTCAATTGGGACAGTCCTACGAGCAGTACTTC
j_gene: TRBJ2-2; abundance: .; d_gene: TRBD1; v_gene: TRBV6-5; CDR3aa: CASSSRQGGTGELFF; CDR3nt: TGTGCCAGCAGTTCTAGACAGGGGGGCACCGGGGAGCTGTTTTTT
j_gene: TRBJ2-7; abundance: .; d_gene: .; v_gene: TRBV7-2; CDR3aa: CASSSSSYEQYF; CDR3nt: TGTGCCAGCAGCTCCAGCTCCTACGAGCAGTACTTC
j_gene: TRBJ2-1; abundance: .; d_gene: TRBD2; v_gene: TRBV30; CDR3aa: CAWKVGRGLAGDNEQFF; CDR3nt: TGTGCCTGGAAGGTTGGGAGGGGCCTAGCGGGAGACAATGAGCAGTTCTTC
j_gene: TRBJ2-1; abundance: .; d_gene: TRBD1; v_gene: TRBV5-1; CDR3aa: CASSFTQGRLPWVRNYNEQFF; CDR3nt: TGCGCCAGCAGCTTTACACAGGGGCGGCTCCCCTGGGTCCGAAACTACAATGAGCAGTTCTTC
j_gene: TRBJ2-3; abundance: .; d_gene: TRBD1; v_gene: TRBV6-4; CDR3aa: CASSVTGANTDTQYF; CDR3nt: TGTGCCAGCAGCGTGACAGGGGCGAACACAGATACGCAGTATTTT
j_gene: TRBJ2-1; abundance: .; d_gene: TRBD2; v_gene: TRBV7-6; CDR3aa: CASSLGSGGSYNEQFF; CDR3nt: TGTGCCAGCAGCTTAGGAAGCGGGGGTTCCTACAATGAGCAGTTCTTC
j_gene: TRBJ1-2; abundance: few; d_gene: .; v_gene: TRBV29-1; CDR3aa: CSVEVGSGVYGYTF; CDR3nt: TGCAGCGTTGAAGTAGGGTCAGGGGTCTATGGCTACACCTTC
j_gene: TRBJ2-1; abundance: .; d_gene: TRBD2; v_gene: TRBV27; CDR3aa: CASSLFARGNNEQFF; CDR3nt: TGTGCCAGCAGTTTATTTGCGCGGGGGAACAATGAGCAGTTCTTC
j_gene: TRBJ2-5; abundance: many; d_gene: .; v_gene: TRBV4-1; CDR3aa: CASSLGRQQETQYF; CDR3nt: TGCGCCAGCAGCCTTGGCAGACAGCAAGAGACCCAGTACTTC
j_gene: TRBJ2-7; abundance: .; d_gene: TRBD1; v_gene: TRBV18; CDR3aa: CASSPGQGNRNEQYF; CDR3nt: TGTGCCAGCTCGCCGGGACAGGGGAATCGGAACGAGCAGTACTTC